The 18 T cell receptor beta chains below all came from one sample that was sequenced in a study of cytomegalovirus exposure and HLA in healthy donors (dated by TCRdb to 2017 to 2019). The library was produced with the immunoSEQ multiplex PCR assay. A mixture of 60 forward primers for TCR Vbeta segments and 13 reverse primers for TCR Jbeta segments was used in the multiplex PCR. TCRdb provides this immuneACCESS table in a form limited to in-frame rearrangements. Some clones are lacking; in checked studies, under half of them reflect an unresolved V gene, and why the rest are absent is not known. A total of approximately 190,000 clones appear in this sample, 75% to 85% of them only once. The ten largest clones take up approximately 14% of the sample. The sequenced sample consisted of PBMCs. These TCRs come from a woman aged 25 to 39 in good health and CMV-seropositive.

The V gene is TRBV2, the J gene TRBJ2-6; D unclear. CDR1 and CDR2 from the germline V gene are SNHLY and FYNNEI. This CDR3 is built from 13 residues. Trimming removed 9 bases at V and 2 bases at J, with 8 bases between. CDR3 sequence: CASDSAGANVLTF. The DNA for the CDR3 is TGTGCCAGTGATTCGGCTGGGGCCAACGTCCTGACTTTC.

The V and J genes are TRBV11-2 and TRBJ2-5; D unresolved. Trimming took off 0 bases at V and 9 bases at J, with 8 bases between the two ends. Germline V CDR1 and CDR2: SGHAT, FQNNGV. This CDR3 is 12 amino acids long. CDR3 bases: TGTGCCAGCAGCTTAGATCTAGAACCCCAGTACTTC. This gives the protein CASSLDLEPQYF.

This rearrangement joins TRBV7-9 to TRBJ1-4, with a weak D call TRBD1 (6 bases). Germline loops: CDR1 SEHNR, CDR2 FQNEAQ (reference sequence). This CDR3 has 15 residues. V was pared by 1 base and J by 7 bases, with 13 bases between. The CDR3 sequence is CASSLEGGATEKLFF. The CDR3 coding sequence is TGTGCCAGCAGCTTAGAGGGGGGGGCGACTGAAAAACTGTTTTTT.

This CDR3 reads CASSYSAGPVGTEAFF. In nucleotides, the CDR3 is TGTGCCAGCAGTTACTCGGCAGGGCCAGTGGGCACTGAAGCTTTCTTT. The chain has TRBV6-6 and TRBJ1-1; D is possibly TRBD1 (5 bases). V dropped 0 bases and J dropped 4 bases, with 15 bases sitting between them. Germline CDR1 and CDR2: MNHNY and SVGAGI (reference sequence). This CDR3 has 16 residues.

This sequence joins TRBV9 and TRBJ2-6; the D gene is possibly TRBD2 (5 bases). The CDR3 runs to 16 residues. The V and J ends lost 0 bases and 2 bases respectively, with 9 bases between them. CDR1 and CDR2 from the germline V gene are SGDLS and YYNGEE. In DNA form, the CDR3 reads TGTGCCAGCAGCGTAGACCCGGGGACTGGGGCCAACGTCCTGACTTTC. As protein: CASSVDPGTGANVLTF. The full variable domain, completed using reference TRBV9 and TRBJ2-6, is DSGVTQTPKHLITATGQRVTLRCSPRSGDLSVYWYQQSLDQGLQFLIQYYNGEERAKGNILERFSAQQFPDLHSELNLSSLELGDSALYFCASSVDPGTGANVLTFGAGSRLTVL.

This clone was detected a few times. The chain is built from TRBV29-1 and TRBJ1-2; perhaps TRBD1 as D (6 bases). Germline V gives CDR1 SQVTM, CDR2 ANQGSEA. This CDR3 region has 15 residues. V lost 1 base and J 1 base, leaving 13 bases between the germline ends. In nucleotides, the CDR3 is TGCAGCGTTGAAGTACAGGGATTCGATAACTATGGCTACACCTTC. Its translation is CSVEVQGFDNYGYTF.

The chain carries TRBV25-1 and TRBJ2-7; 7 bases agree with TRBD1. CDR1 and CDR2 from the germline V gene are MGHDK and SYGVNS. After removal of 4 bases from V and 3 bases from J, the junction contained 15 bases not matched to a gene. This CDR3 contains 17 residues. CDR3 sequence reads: CASSADGKGAVFYEQYF. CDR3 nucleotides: TGTGCCAGCAGTGCCGATGGGAAGGGGGCCGTCTTCTACGAGCAGTACTTC.

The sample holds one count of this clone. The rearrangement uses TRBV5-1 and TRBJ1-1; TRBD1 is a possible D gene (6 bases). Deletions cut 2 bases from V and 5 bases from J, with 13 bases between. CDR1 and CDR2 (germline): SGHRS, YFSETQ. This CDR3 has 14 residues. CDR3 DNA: TGCGCCAGCAGCTTCAGGGGAGGGCGGACTGAAGCTTTCTTT. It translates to CASSFRGGRTEAFF.

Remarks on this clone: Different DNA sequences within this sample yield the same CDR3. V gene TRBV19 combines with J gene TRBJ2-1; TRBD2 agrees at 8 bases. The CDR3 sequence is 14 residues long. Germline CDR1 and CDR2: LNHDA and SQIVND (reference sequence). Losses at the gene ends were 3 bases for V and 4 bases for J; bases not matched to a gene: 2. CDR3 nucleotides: TGTGCCAGTAGTATCCGGGAGGGGTACAATGAGCAGTTCTTC. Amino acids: CASSIREGYNEQFF.

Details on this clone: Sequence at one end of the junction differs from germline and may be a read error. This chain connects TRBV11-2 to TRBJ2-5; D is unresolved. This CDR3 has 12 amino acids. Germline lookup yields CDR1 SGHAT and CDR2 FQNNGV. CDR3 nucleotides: TGTGCCAGCAGCTCAGAGGTAGAGGCCCAGTACTTC. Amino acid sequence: CASSSEVEAQYF.

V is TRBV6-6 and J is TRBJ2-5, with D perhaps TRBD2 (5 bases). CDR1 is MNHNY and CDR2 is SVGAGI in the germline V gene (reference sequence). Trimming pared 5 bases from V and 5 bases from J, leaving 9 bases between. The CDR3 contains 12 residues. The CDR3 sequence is CASSGLGETQYF. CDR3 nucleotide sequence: TGTGCCAGCAGTGGACTGGGGGAGACCCAGTACTTC.

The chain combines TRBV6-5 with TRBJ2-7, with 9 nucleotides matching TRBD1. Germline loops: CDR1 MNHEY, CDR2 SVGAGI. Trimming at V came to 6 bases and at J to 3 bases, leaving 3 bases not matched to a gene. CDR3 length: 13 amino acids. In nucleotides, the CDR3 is TGTGCCAGCAGCCGGACAGGGGTCTACGAGCAGTACTTC. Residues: CASSRTGVYEQYF.

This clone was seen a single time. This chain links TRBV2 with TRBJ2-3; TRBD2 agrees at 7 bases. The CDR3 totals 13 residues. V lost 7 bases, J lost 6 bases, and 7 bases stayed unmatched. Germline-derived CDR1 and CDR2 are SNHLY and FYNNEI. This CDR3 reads CASNQGRADTQYF. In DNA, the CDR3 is TGTGCCAGCAACCAAGGGAGGGCGGATACGCAGTATTTT. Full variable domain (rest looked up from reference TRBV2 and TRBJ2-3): EPEVTQTPSHQVTQMGQEVILRCVPISNHLYFYWYRQILGQKVEFLVSFYNNEISEKSEIFDDQFSVERPDGSNFTLKIRSTKLEDSAMYFCASNQGRADTQYFGPGTRLTVL.

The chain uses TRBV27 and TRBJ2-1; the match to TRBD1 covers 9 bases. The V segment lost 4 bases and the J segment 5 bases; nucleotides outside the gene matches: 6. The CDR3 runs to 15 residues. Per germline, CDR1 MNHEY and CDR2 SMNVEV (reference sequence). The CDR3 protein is CASSSGDRGNNEQFF. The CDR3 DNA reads TGTGCCAGCAGTTCCGGCGACAGGGGGAACAATGAGCAGTTCTTC.

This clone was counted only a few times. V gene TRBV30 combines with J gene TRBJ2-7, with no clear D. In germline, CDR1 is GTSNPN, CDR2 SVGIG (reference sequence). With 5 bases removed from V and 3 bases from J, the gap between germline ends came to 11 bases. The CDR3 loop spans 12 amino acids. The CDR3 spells CAWSESVYEQYF. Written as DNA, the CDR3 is TGTGCCTGGTCAGAATCCGTCTACGAGCAGTACTTC.

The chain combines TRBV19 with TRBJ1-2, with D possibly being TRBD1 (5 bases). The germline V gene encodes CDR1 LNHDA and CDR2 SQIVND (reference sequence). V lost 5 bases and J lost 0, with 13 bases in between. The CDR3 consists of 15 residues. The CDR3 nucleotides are TGTGCCAGTAGTGCCTCGACAGTAGCTAACTATGGCTACACCTTC. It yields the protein CASSASTVANYGYTF.

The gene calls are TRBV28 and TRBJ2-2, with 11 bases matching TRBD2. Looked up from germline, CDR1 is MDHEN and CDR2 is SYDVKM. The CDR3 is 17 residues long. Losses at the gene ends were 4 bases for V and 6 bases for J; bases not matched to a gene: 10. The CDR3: CASSSPWVAGGPGELFF. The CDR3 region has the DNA TGTGCCAGCAGTTCTCCCTGGGTAGCGGGAGGGCCCGGGGAGCTGTTTTTT.

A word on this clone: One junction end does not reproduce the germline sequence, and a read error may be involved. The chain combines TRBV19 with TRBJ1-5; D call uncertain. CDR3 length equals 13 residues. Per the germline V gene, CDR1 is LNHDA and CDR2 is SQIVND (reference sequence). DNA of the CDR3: TGTGCCAGTAGTATGGAGGGCAACCAGCCCCAGCATTTT. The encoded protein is CASSMEGNQPQHF.